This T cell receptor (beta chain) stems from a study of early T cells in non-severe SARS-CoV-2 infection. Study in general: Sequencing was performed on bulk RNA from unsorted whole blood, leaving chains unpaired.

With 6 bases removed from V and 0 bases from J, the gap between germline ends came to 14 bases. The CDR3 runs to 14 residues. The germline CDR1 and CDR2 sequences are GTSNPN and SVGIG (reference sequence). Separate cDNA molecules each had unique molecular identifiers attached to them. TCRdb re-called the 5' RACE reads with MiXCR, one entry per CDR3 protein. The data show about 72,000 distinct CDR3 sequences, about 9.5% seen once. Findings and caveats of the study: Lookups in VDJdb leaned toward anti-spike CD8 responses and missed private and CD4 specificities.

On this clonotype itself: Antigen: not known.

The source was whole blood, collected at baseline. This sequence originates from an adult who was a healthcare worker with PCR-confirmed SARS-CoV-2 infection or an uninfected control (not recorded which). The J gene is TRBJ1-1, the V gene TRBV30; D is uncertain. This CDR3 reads CACPARALNTEAFF. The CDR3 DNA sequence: TGTGCCTGCCCTGCGAGGGCATTGAACACTGAAGCTTTCTTT.